What follows describes a single TCR beta chain. This specimen comes from a study of blood T cell repertoires in COVID-19. Across the whole study: Whether acute or convalescent, the COVID-19 samples came from the United States, Italy and Spain. Sources were T cells, B-cell-depleted T cells, or PBMCs; the material itself was cDNA or gDNA.

Looked up from germline, CDR1 is MDHEN and CDR2 is SYDVKM. Trimming took 7 bases from V and 5 from J, leaving 18 bases between them. This CDR3 comprises 15 residues. Authors' data handling: Amplification of reference gene primers was used by the study to estimate nucleated cell counts. The data were produced by immunoSEQ multiplex PCR, yet TCRdb's version contains in-frame clones alone and is incomplete. V, J and clone size reflect that table, while D and trimming were determined from the DNA. The sample includes fewer than 130,000 clones, 69% of them seen just once. This clonotype was sampled from an elderly man with acute or convalescent COVID-19. The sample was peripheral blood. V gene TRBV28 combines with J gene TRBJ1-5; TRBD1 might be the D (5 bases). The CDR3 nucleotides are TGTGCCAGCACTTCGGGGACTGCGGGAGATCAGCCCCAGCATTTT. Translated, it gives CASTSGTAGDQPQHF.